These T cell receptor beta chains were read from a single sample in a study of T cells after yellow fever vaccination. From the 5' RACE reads, TCRdb called clonotypes with MiXCR, one entry per CDR3 protein. Here the sample spans a few hundred thousand distinct CDR3 sequences, around 13% being singletons. Sequences were derived from CD4+ T cells sorted from PBMCs, sampled 15 days after the yellow fever booster vaccination. All receptors derive from a man between 18 and 35 years old who received the YFV17D yellow fever vaccine. CDR3s include the opening cysteine and the closing phenylalanine or tryptophan. A D gene is named only where the DNA matches it firmly. Some rows mark clone size as missing; the rest say once, few, many or name a class of expanded clone.

v_gene: TRBV4-1
abundance: few
d_gene: NA
j_gene: TRBJ2-2
CDR3aa: CASSQVSLLTKPTGELFF
CDR3nt: TGCGCCAGCAGCCAAGTATCCCTTTTGACAAAGCCGACCGGGGAGCTGTTTTTT

v_gene: TRBV7-6
abundance: many
d_gene: NA
j_gene: TRBJ2-5
CDR3aa: CASSSDSGTQYF
CDR3nt: TGTGCCAGCAGCTCAGACTCGGGGACCCAGTACTTC

v_gene: TRBV5-1
abundance: NA
d_gene: TRBD1
j_gene: TRBJ1-1
CDR3aa: CASSSLLQGSTEAFF
CDR3nt: TGCGCCAGCAGCTCCTTATTACAGGGGTCCACTGAAGCTTTCTTT

v_gene: TRBV5-6
abundance: NA
d_gene: TRBD2
j_gene: TRBJ2-3
CDR3aa: CASVGAGYTDTQYF
CDR3nt: TGTGCCAGCGTAGGAGCGGGATACACAGATACGCAGTATTTT

v_gene: TRBV5-6
abundance: many
d_gene: NA
j_gene: TRBJ1-2
CDR3aa: CASSLNGPYGYTF
CDR3nt: TGTGCCAGCAGCTTAAACGGCCCCTATGGCTACACCTTC

v_gene: TRBV30
abundance: NA
d_gene: NA
j_gene: TRBJ1-5
CDR3aa: CAWSTDTGLNQPQHF
CDR3nt: TGTGCCTGGAGTACAGATACAGGGCTCAATCAGCCCCAGCATTTT

v_gene: TRBV6-5
abundance: NA
d_gene: TRBD2
j_gene: TRBJ2-4
CDR3aa: CASSYNSGENIQYF
CDR3nt: TGTGCCAGCAGTTACAACAGCGGGGAAAACATTCAGTACTTC

v_gene: TRBV7-2
abundance: NA
d_gene: NA
j_gene: TRBJ1-5
CDR3aa: CASSSRQNQPQHF
CDR3nt: TGTGCCAGCAGCTCCAGACAGAATCAGCCCCAGCATTTT

v_gene: TRBV7-8
abundance: few
d_gene: TRBD1
j_gene: TRBJ1-1
CDR3aa: CATAPGTDDTEAFF
CDR3nt: TGTGCCACCGCCCCGGGGACAGACGACACTGAAGCTTTCTTT

v_gene: TRBV4-2
abundance: many
d_gene: NA
j_gene: TRBJ2-6
CDR3aa: CASSQDVTGANVLTF
CDR3nt: TGTGCCAGCAGCCAAGACGTTACTGGGGCCAACGTCCTGACTTTC

v_gene: TRBV18
abundance: few
d_gene: TRBD1
j_gene: TRBJ2-1
CDR3aa: CASSLPVQGASEQFF
CDR3nt: TGTGCCAGCTCACTTCCGGTCCAGGGGGCTAGTGAGCAGTTCTTC

v_gene: TRBV11-2
abundance: few
d_gene: TRBD1
j_gene: TRBJ1-2
CDR3aa: CASSLSDSGGYGYTF
CDR3nt: TGTGCCAGCAGCTTATCGGATTCAGGGGGCTATGGCTACACCTTC

v_gene: TRBV29-1
abundance: few
d_gene: NA
j_gene: TRBJ1-5
CDR3aa: CSVGGRGNQPQHF
CDR3nt: TGCAGCGTTGGAGGCAGGGGCAATCAGCCCCAGCATTTT

v_gene: TRBV20-1
abundance: few
d_gene: NA
j_gene: TRBJ2-3
CDR3aa: CSAEGRGGAIDTQYF
CDR3nt: TGCAGTGCAGAGGGGCGTGGGGGGGCAATAGATACGCAGTATTTT

v_gene: TRBV7-9
abundance: few
d_gene: NA
j_gene: TRBJ2-4
CDR3aa: CASQPGLAKNIQYF
CDR3nt: TGTGCCAGTCAACCGGGCTTAGCCAAAAACATTCAGTACTTC

v_gene: TRBV24-1
abundance: NA
d_gene: TRBD2
j_gene: TRBJ2-3
CDR3aa: CATSDPSGNTDTQYF
CDR3nt: TGTGCCACCAGTGACCCGAGCGGGAACACAGATACGCAGTATTTT

v_gene: TRBV20-1
abundance: NA
d_gene: NA
j_gene: TRBJ1-1
CDR3aa: CSATGYTEAFF
CDR3nt: TGCAGCGCAACAGGGTACACTGAAGCTTTCTTT

v_gene: TRBV20-1
abundance: few
d_gene: NA
j_gene: TRBJ2-5
CDR3aa: CSARDGSSEETQYF
CDR3nt: TGCAGTGCTAGAGATGGCTCTAGCGAGGAGACCCAGTACTTC

v_gene: TRBV3-1
abundance: few
d_gene: NA
j_gene: TRBJ2-2
CDR3aa: CASSQQGGPGGELFF
CDR3nt: TGTGCCAGCAGCCAACAGGGGGGGCCAGGCGGGGAGCTGTTTTTT

v_gene: TRBV11-2
abundance: NA
d_gene: TRBD2
j_gene: TRBJ2-5
CDR3aa: CASSLFRGGRETQYF
CDR3nt: TGTGCCAGCAGCCTCTTCCGGGGGGGCAGGGAGACCCAGTACTTC

v_gene: TRBV7-2
abundance: few
d_gene: NA
j_gene: TRBJ1-5
CDR3aa: CASSPRVGDQPQHF
CDR3nt: TGTGCCAGCAGCCCGAGGGTCGGGGATCAGCCCCAGCATTTT

v_gene: TRBV4-1
abundance: few
d_gene: NA
j_gene: TRBJ2-3
CDR3aa: CASSHPKGSPKADTQYF
CDR3nt: TGCGCCAGCAGCCATCCAAAGGGGAGCCCTAAGGCAGATACGCAGTATTTT

v_gene: TRBV12-3/TRBV12-4
abundance: few
d_gene: NA
j_gene: TRBJ2-5
CDR3aa: CASSSLGVETQYF
CDR3nt: TGTGCCAGCAGTTCCTTGGGGGTGGAGACCCAGTACTTC

v_gene: TRBV7-9
abundance: NA
d_gene: NA
j_gene: TRBJ1-6
CDR3aa: CAGASGLYNSPLHF
CDR3nt: TGTGCCGGGGCCTCAGGACTCTATAATTCACCCCTCCACTTT

v_gene: TRBV5-1
abundance: few
d_gene: NA
j_gene: TRBJ1-1
CDR3aa: CASRDSTGAEAFF
CDR3nt: TGCGCCAGCAGGGACTCCACAGGCGCTGAAGCTTTCTTT

v_gene: TRBV4-3
abundance: NA
d_gene: NA
j_gene: TRBJ1-5
CDR3aa: CASSQEPSNQPQHF
CDR3nt: TGCGCCAGCAGCCAGGAACCGAGCAATCAGCCCCAGCATTTT

v_gene: TRBV20-1
abundance: NA
d_gene: NA
j_gene: TRBJ2-2
CDR3aa: CSASGTVDAGELFF
CDR3nt: TGCAGTGCTTCCGGGACGGTGGATGCCGGGGAGCTGTTTTTT

v_gene: TRBV29-1
abundance: NA
d_gene: NA
j_gene: TRBJ2-2
CDR3aa: CSVERQGNTGELFF
CDR3nt: TGCAGCGTTGAACGGCAGGGTAACACCGGGGAGCTGTTTTTT

v_gene: TRBV18
abundance: many
d_gene: NA
j_gene: TRBJ1-6
CDR3aa: CASSPVNSPLHF
CDR3nt: TGTGCCAGCTCACCAGTTAATTCACCCCTCCACTTT

v_gene: TRBV20-1
abundance: NA
d_gene: TRBD2
j_gene: TRBJ2-5
CDR3aa: CSAGLAGGQETQYF
CDR3nt: TGCAGTGCGGGACTAGCGGGGGGCCAAGAGACCCAGTACTTC

v_gene: TRBV3-1
abundance: few
d_gene: NA
j_gene: TRBJ1-1
CDR3aa: CASSQDLGGGTEAFF
CDR3nt: TGTGCCAGCAGCCAAGATTTGGGGGGAGGAACTGAAGCTTTCTTT

v_gene: TRBV5-5
abundance: NA
d_gene: NA
j_gene: TRBJ1-2
CDR3aa: CASSLAGPGTGYTF
CDR3nt: TGTGCCAGCAGCTTGGCCGGGCCAGGGACCGGCTACACCTTC

v_gene: TRBV5-1
abundance: few
d_gene: NA
j_gene: TRBJ1-1
CDR3aa: CASSFQGAGTEAFF
CDR3nt: TGCGCCAGCAGCTTTCAGGGTGCAGGGACTGAAGCTTTCTTT

v_gene: TRBV18
abundance: NA
d_gene: NA
j_gene: TRBJ2-1
CDR3aa: CASSPFGAGSTNEQFF
CDR3nt: TGTGCCAGCTCACCCTTCGGGGCGGGGTCAACCAATGAGCAGTTCTTC

v_gene: TRBV6-2/TRBV6-3
abundance: few
d_gene: NA
j_gene: TRBJ2-3
CDR3aa: CASGNSDTQYF
CDR3nt: TGTGCCAGCGGGAATTCAGATACGCAGTATTTT

v_gene: TRBV18
abundance: few
d_gene: NA
j_gene: TRBJ1-1
CDR3aa: CASSPPMNTEAFF
CDR3nt: TGTGCCAGCTCACCACCCATGAACACTGAAGCTTTCTTT

v_gene: TRBV20-1
abundance: NA
d_gene: TRBD1
j_gene: TRBJ2-5
CDR3aa: CSARDSGQGVETQYF
CDR3nt: TGCAGTGCTAGAGATTCCGGACAGGGTGTGGAGACCCAGTACTTC

v_gene: TRBV3-1
abundance: NA
d_gene: NA
j_gene: TRBJ1-1
CDR3aa: CASSQERVRAFF
CDR3nt: TGTGCCAGCAGCCAAGAAAGGGTTCGAGCTTTCTTT

v_gene: TRBV6-2/TRBV6-3
abundance: few
d_gene: TRBD2
j_gene: TRBJ2-5
CDR3aa: CASVEREGETQYF
CDR3nt: TGTGCCAGCGTGGAGCGGGAAGGTGAGACCCAGTACTTC